This TCR beta chain was observed in a study of control samples from healthy donors and cancer patients. Repertoires were generated with immunoSEQ multiplex PCR, while TCRdb's copy carries only in-frame clones and drops some. The sample shows 200,000 or so clones, about 90% of them seen only once. Germline assignment: CDR1 ENHRY and CDR2 SYGVKD. CDR3 length: 18 amino acids. The ends lost 0 bases at V and 6 bases at J; junction bases unmatched: 9. The sample comprised blood. The rearrangement joins TRBV10-3 to TRBJ1-6; 9 bases fit TRBD1. This clonotype was obtained from a young man in good health. The CDR3: CAISESSLGGQGNSPLHF. The CDR3 nucleotides are TGTGCCATCAGTGAGTCTTCTTTAGGGGGACAGGGTAATTCACCCCTCCACTTT.